This is a list of T cell receptor beta chains from one sample in a study of cytomegalovirus exposure and HLA in healthy donors. Repertoires were generated with immunoSEQ multiplex PCR, while TCRdb's copy carries only in-frame clones and drops some. The top ten clones hold roughly 7.6% of a sample with 150,000 to 200,000 clones, around 80% of them seen once. Material: PBMCs. The receptor set was obtained from a woman aged 25 to 39 in good health and CMV-seropositive. Each CDR3 is given with its conserved first and last residue.

CDR3 length: 16; J gene: TRBJ1-2; V gene: TRBV7-9; CDR3 protein: CASSSRDRGLNYGYTF
CDR3 length: 13; J gene: TRBJ1-1; V gene: TRBV7-3; CDR3 protein: CASSLQRDTEAFF
CDR3 length: 14; J gene: TRBJ2-1; V gene: TRBV5-1; CDR3 protein: CASSQRQLYNEQFF
CDR3 length: 12; J gene: TRBJ2-6; V gene: TRBV29-1; CDR3 protein: CSATSGANVLTF
CDR3 length: 15; J gene: TRBJ1-4; V gene: TRBV7-9; CDR3 protein: CASSLGTGWGEKLFF
CDR3 length: 13; J gene: TRBJ2-1; V gene: TRBV2; CDR3 protein: CASRISVYNEQFF
CDR3 length: 15; J gene: TRBJ1-6; V gene: TRBV10-3; CDR3 protein: CAVKLDSQYNSPLHF
CDR3 length: 16; J gene: TRBJ2-2; V gene: TRBV7-3; CDR3 protein: CASSSKPRLNTGELFF
CDR3 length: 13; J gene: TRBJ2-7; V gene: TRBV7-2; CDR3 protein: CASSVAHQYEQYF
CDR3 length: 14; J gene: TRBJ1-6; V gene: TRBV5-4; CDR3 protein: CASSEGSYNSPLHF
CDR3 length: 16; J gene: TRBJ1-2; V gene: TRBV4-2; CDR3 protein: CASSQDPGGRDSGYTF
CDR3 length: 15; J gene: TRBJ2-7; V gene: TRBV15; CDR3 protein: CATSRVRGDFYEQYF
CDR3 length: 17; J gene: TRBJ2-5; V gene: TRBV27; CDR3 protein: CASSLTGVALYVTTQYF
CDR3 length: 13; J gene: TRBJ2-1; V gene: TRBV7-3; CDR3 protein: CASSLGLGNEQFF
CDR3 length: 14; J gene: TRBJ1-5; V gene: TRBV5-1; CDR3 protein: CASSLGASNQPQHF
CDR3 length: 14; J gene: TRBJ2-2; V gene: TRBV29-1; CDR3 protein: CSVRGGENTGELFF
CDR3 length: 12; J gene: TRBJ1-4; V gene: TRBV7-2; CDR3 protein: CASSLAHGQLFF
CDR3 length: 13; J gene: TRBJ2-7; V gene: TRBV7-8; CDR3 protein: CFFRLKPAYEQYF
CDR3 length: 14; J gene: TRBJ1-5; V gene: TRBV13; CDR3 protein: CASSAQSPNQPQHF
CDR3 length: 14; J gene: TRBJ1-5; V gene: TRBV19; CDR3 protein: CASSIGQVGQPQHF
CDR3 length: 15; J gene: TRBJ2-7; V gene: TRBV7-9; CDR3 protein: CSSSPGTGVNYEQYF
CDR3 length: 10; J gene: TRBJ1-1; V gene: TRBV29-1; CDR3 protein: CGTGNTEAFF
CDR3 length: 15; J gene: TRBJ1-1; V gene: TRBV7-2; CDR3 protein: CASSLATGVNTEAFF
CDR3 length: 16; J gene: TRBJ2-2; V gene: TRBV5-1; CDR3 protein: CASSLSLAGDTGELFF
CDR3 length: 16; J gene: TRBJ1-3; V gene: TRBV27; CDR3 protein: CASSRSGTLGGNTIYF